This is a list of T cell receptor beta chains from one sample in a study of blood T cells in healthy people across ages. One entry per CDR3 protein results from TCRdb running MiXCR on the 5' RACE reads. The table records roughly 730,000 distinct CDR3 sequences, about 61% of them present only once. The sample taken for sequencing was blood. These receptors were obtained from a man aged 35-49 years in good health. CDR3s include the opening cysteine and the closing phenylalanine or tryptophan. D genes are given only for firm matches. For some rows the clone size is stated as once, few or many, or as a class when expanded; others skip it.

J | D | V | size | CDR3
TRBJ2-2 | TRBD1 | TRBV7-2 | . | CASSSGTVKSRLFF
TRBJ2-7 | TRBD2 | TRBV28 | . | CASTSGGYEQYF
TRBJ2-7 | . | TRBV7-2 | few | CASSLGSYNSYEQYF
. | TRBD2 | TRBV20-1 | few | CSARVGGGQYEQYF
TRBJ2-5 | . | TRBV10-3 | few | CAISDDNSQETQYF
TRBJ2-5 | . | TRBV10-3 | . | CALYYSNQETQYF
TRBJ1-2 | TRBD1 | TRBV7-9 | few | CASSFPSQPAGGTYGYTF
TRBJ1-4 | . | TRBV18 | few | CASSPIPEDEKLFF
TRBJ2-1 | . | TRBV24-1 | . | CATSDAGPNNEQFF
TRBJ2-3 | . | TRBV5-1 | . | CASSLQGATDMQYF
TRBJ1-2 | . | TRBV20-1 | few | CSARGYGYTF
TRBJ1-2 | . | TRBV29-1 | . | CSVDGDGQFGGYTF
TRBJ2-7 | . | TRBV6-2/TRBV6-3 | . | CASSYGAHKTYEQYF
TRBJ2-7 | TRBD2 | TRBV28 | few | CASRGTRGYEQYF
TRBJ1-2 | TRBD1 | TRBV28 | . | CASIGTGSFGYTF
TRBJ1-2 | . | TRBV29-1 | . | CSVGGEGYGYTF
TRBJ2-7 | TRBD2 | TRBV29-1 | . | CSHSGGGGNEQYF
TRBJ1-2 | TRBD1 | TRBV12-3/TRBV12-4 | . | CASSQGTVTNYGYTF
TRBJ1-5 | TRBD1 | TRBV12-3/TRBV12-4 | few | CASSLEGTGSRQPQHF
TRBJ1-6 | . | TRBV20-1 | . | CSARLSHRVENSPLHF
TRBJ1-2 | TRBD1 | TRBV7-9 | . | CASTPGGDSYGYTF
TRBJ2-1 | . | TRBV29-1 | . | CSVAGGESSYNEQFF
TRBJ2-3 | TRBD2 | TRBV20-1 | . | CSASILAGASYESTDTQYF
TRBJ2-7 | TRBD1 | TRBV6-6 | few | CASSNLTGASYEQYF
TRBJ2-6 | . | TRBV7-3 | . | CASSLPSNGRANVLTF
TRBJ2-6 | . | TRBV21-1 | . | CAPCVRNRSGANVLTF
TRBJ2-4 | TRBD2 | TRBV6-1 | . | CASSATSGSREQYF
TRBJ1-2 | TRBD1 | TRBV29-1 | few | CSVGTGGRTGYTF
TRBJ1-2 | TRBD1 | TRBV7-9 | . | CASSLEGTDNYGYTF
TRBJ2-5 | TRBD1 | TRBV7-8 | few | CASSLVGGQDQETQYF
TRBJ2-6 | . | TRBV4-1 | many | CASRRSGANVLTF
TRBJ2-5 | . | TRBV7-2 | . | CASSLGVVTETQYF
TRBJ2-7 | . | TRBV5-4 | . | CASSRDQLDDEQYF
TRBJ2-7 | TRBD1 | TRBV5-1 | many | CASSDRGSYEQYF
TRBJ2-7 | TRBD1 | TRBV20-1 | . | CSARPGTGPYEQYF
TRBJ2-6 | TRBD1 | TRBV28 | . | CASSSLLTGGSSGANVLTF
TRBJ2-6 | . | TRBV11-2 | few | CASSYDASGANVLTF
TRBJ2-7 | TRBD2 | TRBV5-6 | . | CASSRDYRREQYF
TRBJ2-7 | . | TRBV11-2 | . | CASSTDYRVSYEQYF
TRBJ2-1 | TRBD2 | TRBV11-1 | . | CASSLNSGGLGNEQFF
TRBJ2-5 | TRBD2 | TRBV9 | few | CASSVFPSGYGETQYF
TRBJ1-5 | . | TRBV21-1 | . | CASSKAEPVGPQHF
TRBJ2-7 | . | TRBV5-5 | . | CASSFSPDNTYEQYF
TRBJ1-1 | TRBD1 | TRBV10-3 | few | CAIGTGGTNTEAFF
TRBJ2-3 | . | TRBV28 | once | CASSPQITQYF
TRBJ1-5 | . | TRBV7-2 | . | CASSLLGPRNQPQHF
TRBJ2-5 | TRBD2 | TRBV7-9 | . | CASSPGLVQETQYF
TRBJ2-4 | TRBD1 | TRBV3-1 | . | CASSQESGTVWAKNIQYF
TRBJ2-5 | . | TRBV2 | . | CASTRGTVDQETQYF
TRBJ2-7 | . | TRBV27 | . | CASSLNRVDYEQYF
TRBJ2-4 | . | TRBV5-1 | few | CASSLRSAGADIQYF
TRBJ2-2 | TRBD2 | TRBV20-1 | . | CSAMPSGAVGELFF
TRBJ2-7 | . | TRBV7-6 | . | CASSQTSGLAYEQYF